This T cell receptor beta chain appears in the sequencing data of a study of CD8+ T cells in alopecia areata. Study-level points and caveats: Besides other cells, scalp samples also yield sequences of resident alphabeta T cells from normal skin.

The authors extracted RNA and reverse transcribed it into cDNA as the sequencing template. Sequencing was performed with immunoSEQ multiplex PCR; in TCRdb, only in-frame clones are kept and a portion is missing. Of 120,000 or so clones in the sample, about 46% were seen once. The CDR3 consists of 13 residues. The V gene end was trimmed by 5 bases and the J gene end by 7 bases; junction bases not matched to a gene: 9. The germline gives CDR1 SGHDT, CDR2 YYEEEE. On this clone itself: Its specificity is unknown.

The chain combines TRBV5-6 with TRBJ2-7, with 7 nucleotides matching TRBD1. Sequenced sample: NKG2D-low CD8+ T cells sorted from blood. This TCR was sampled from a human donor with alopecia areata. CDR3 DNA: TGTGCCAGCAGTCGGACAGGATCGGGGGAGCAGTACTTC. Translation: CASSRTGSGEQYF.